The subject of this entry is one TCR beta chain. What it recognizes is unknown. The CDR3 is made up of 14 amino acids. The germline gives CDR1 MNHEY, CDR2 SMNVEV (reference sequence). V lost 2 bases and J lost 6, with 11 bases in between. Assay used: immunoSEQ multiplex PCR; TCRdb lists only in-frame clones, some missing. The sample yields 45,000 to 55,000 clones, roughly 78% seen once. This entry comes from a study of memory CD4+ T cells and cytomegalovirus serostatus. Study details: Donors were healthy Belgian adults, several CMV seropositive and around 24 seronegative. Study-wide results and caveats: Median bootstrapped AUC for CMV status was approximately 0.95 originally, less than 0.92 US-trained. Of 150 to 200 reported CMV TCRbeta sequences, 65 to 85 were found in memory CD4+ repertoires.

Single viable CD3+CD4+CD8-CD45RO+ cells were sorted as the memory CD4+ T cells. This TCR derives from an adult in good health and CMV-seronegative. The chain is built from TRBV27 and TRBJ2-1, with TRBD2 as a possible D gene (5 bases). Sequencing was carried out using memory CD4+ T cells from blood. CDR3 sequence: CASSLIEGRNEQFF. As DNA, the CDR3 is TGTGCCAGCAGTTTAATAGAGGGCCGCAATGAGCAGTTCTTC.